Presented here are 27 T cell receptor beta chains from one specimen sequenced in a study of a mutant IDH1 vaccine in newly diagnosed glioma. Their cognate antigens are unknown. Profiling relied on immunoSEQ multiplex PCR, and the TCRdb table lists in-frame clones only, not all of them. Altogether 35,000 to 45,000 clones are present, 65% to 90% being singletons, with the ten largest covering approximately 4.6%. Specified time point: week 35, safety follow-up. Each dose delivered 300 ug of mutant IDH1 20-mer peptide subcutaneously with imiquimod. Sequenced material: PBMCs, taken from a glioma patient whose treatment included an IDH1 peptide vaccine. The receptors come from a woman aged 50 to 65 with glioma.

The chain carries TRBV7-2 and TRBJ1-1; 8 bases align to TRBD1. This CDR3 is built from 13 residues. Trimming at V came to 6 bases and at J to 6 bases, leaving 6 bases not matched to a gene. The V gene's germline CDR1 is SGHTA and CDR2 FQGNSA. The CDR3 bases are TGTGCCAGCAGACGTGGACAGGGCGCTGAAGCTTTCTTT. It encodes CASRRGQGAEAFF.

The V and J genes are TRBV7-9 and TRBJ1-1; a possible D gene is TRBD1 (6 bases). The length of the CDR3 is 14 residues. The germline V gene encodes CDR1 SEHNR and CDR2 FQNEAQ (reference sequence). Trimming removed 8 bases from V and 4 bases from J, with 17 bases in between. This chain's CDR3 is CASVSVQGGTEAFF. In DNA, the CDR3 is TGTGCCAGCGTATCCGTACAGGGCGGCACTGAAGCTTTCTTT.

The chain couples TRBV6-5 to TRBJ1-1; D is uncertain. V was clipped by 2 bases and J by 1 base, with 8 bases between them. The CDR3 consists of 14 residues. Germline CDR1 MNHEY, CDR2 SVGAGI. Written as DNA, the CDR3 is TGTGCCAGCAGTTACCTAGGAGGGAACACTGAAGCTTTCTTT. Translated, it gives CASSYLGGNTEAFF.

The chain links TRBV12-2 to TRBJ1-1. TRBV12-2 is given as a pseudogene. The CDR3 sequence is 9 residues long. Here the CDR3 DNA reads TGTGCAAGTCGCTTAGAAGCTTTCTTT. It is translated as CASRLEAFF.

The CDR3 region is CASTIGTRGANVLTF. In DNA, the CDR3 is TGTGCCAGTACTATCGGGACGCGTGGGGCCAACGTCCTGACTTTC. This chain uses TRBV19 with TRBJ2-6, with D possibly being TRBD1 or TRBD2 (5 bases each). Trimming took off 7 bases at V and 3 bases at J, with 13 bases between the two ends. The CDR3 is made up of 15 amino acids. Germline V gene lookup returns CDR1 LNHDA and CDR2 SQIVND (reference sequence).

This clone turned up a few times. V is TRBV9 and J is TRBJ1-6; D remains unclear. CDR1 is SGDLS and CDR2 is YYNGEE in the germline V gene. CDR3 length: 12 amino acids. The V end was cut by 3 bases, the J end by 5 bases, with 3 bases between. In DNA form, the CDR3 reads TGTGCCAGCAGCGGTCATAATTCACCCCTCCACTTT. The encoded protein is CASSGHNSPLHF. Filled out from reference TRBV9 and TRBJ1-6, the complete variable domain reads DSGVTQTPKHLITATGQRVTLRCSPRSGDLSVYWYQQSLDQGLQFLIQYYNGEERAKGNILERFSAQQFPDLHSELNLSSLELGDSALYFCASSGHNSPLHFGNGTRLTVT.

This chain links TRBV7-2 with TRBJ1-4; D remains unclear. The CDR3 covers 14 residues. CDR1 and CDR2 (germline): SGHTA, FQGNSA. V was clipped by 4 bases and J by 8 bases, with 14 bases between them. The CDR3 nucleotides are TGTGCCAGCAGCTGGGCCTTTCGGGAAGAAAAACTGTTTTTT. Translated, it gives CASSWAFREEKLFF.

The chain carries TRBV30 and TRBJ1-5; D gene unclear. V lost 2 bases, J lost 5 bases, and 13 bases lay in between. Germline V CDR1 and CDR2: GTSNPN, SVGIG (reference sequence). The CDR3 contains 14 residues. The CDR3 DNA sequence: TGTGCCTGGAGTCTCTTGGTGGAAGATCAGCCCCAGCATTTT. Translation gives CAWSLLVEDQPQHF.

Concerning this clone: Its ends do not fully match the called genes, so a read error is possible. The rearrangement joins TRBV7-9 to TRBJ2-3, with 7 positions matching TRBD1. Germline CDR1 and CDR2: SEHNR and FQNEAQ (reference sequence). The CDR3 is made up of 15 amino acids. CDR3 nucleotides: TGTGCCAGCACCTTAGGTTACCAGGGGGCAGATACGCAGTATTTT. Its protein product is CASTLGYQGADTQYF.

The chain is built from TRBV7-6 and TRBJ1-4; TRBD1 aligns across 10 bases. The CDR3 length is 14 residues. V trimming: 5 bases; J trimming: 7 bases; junction bases outside the gene matches: 4. Germline V lookup: CDR1 SGHVS, CDR2 FNYEAQ. Here the CDR3 reads CASSTGTGVEKLFF. CDR3 nucleotide sequence: TGTGCCAGCAGCACCGGGACAGGGGTTGAAAAACTGTTTTTT.

CDR3 sequence reads: CASSFGPAAYEQYF. CDR3 DNA sequence: TGTGCCAGCAGCTTCGGACCGGCGGCCTACGAGCAGTACTTC. The chain links TRBV7-2 to TRBJ2-7; no reliable D call. Germline V CDR1 and CDR2: SGHTA, FQGNSA. The CDR3 runs to 14 residues. Trimming stripped 3 bases from V and 2 bases from J, with 11 bases between.

The chain joins TRBV9 to TRBJ1-4; D remains ambiguous. The V gene lost 3 bases and the J gene lost 1 base, with 10 bases spanning the gap. Germline V gives CDR1 SGDLS, CDR2 YYNGEE. This CDR3 has 15 amino acids. CDR3 residues: CASSANQITNEKLFF. CDR3 DNA sequence: TGTGCCAGCAGCGCCAACCAGATAACTAATGAAAAACTGTTTTTT. The entire variable domain, with the rest obtained from reference TRBV9 and TRBJ1-4, is as follows: DSGVTQTPKHLITATGQRVTLRCSPRSGDLSVYWYQQSLDQGLQFLIQYYNGEERAKGNILERFSAQQFPDLHSELNLSSLELGDSALYFCASSANQITNEKLFFGSGTQLSVL.

This clone was counted a single time. The rearrangement uses TRBV29-1 and TRBJ1-1, with TRBD1 as a possible D gene (5 bases). This CDR3 is 11 amino acids long. CDR1 and CDR2 (germline): SQVTM, ANQGSEA. Trimming pared 6 bases from V and 10 bases from J, leaving 15 bases between. CDR3 coding DNA: TGCAGCGTCATTCTCGGGGGTAGAGCTTTCTTT. Translating it yields CSVILGGRAFF.

The table lists this clone with a count of one. The J gene is TRBJ1-6, the V gene TRBV6-1, with a possible D match to TRBD1 (6 bases). The V gene lost 2 bases and the J gene lost 9 bases, with 8 bases spanning the gap. The CDR3 is made up of 13 amino acids. Germline values: CDR1 MNHNS, CDR2 SASEGT. The CDR3 region has the DNA TGTGCCAGCAGTGAACAGGGGTTTTCACCCCTCCACTTT. It specifies CASSEQGFSPLHF.

The chain carries TRBV10-3 and TRBJ2-3; tentatively, D is TRBD1 or TRBD2 (5 bases each). V lost 7 bases and J lost 2, with 13 bases in between. The CDR3 consists of 14 residues. Germline values: CDR1 ENHRY, CDR2 SYGVKD. In nucleotides, the CDR3 is TGTGCCATCAAGCCGGGACGGATCACAGATACGCAGTATTTT. Its translation is CAIKPGRITDTQYF.

The chain is built from TRBV5-8 and TRBJ1-4; TRBD1 matches 9 bases. The CDR3 runs to 16 residues. V gave up 0 bases and J gave up 6 bases; unmatched junction bases: 6. Germline-derived CDR1 and CDR2 are SGHTS and YDEGEE. The CDR3 DNA reads TGTGCCAGCAGCTTGGGGACCGGACAGGGGTATGAAAAACTGTTTTTT. As protein: CASSLGTGQGYEKLFF.

Only a few counts were recorded for this clone. The rearrangement links TRBV6-1 to TRBJ1-2, with D maybe TRBD1 (6 bases). V lost 6 bases and J lost 8, with 16 bases in between. In germline, CDR1 is MNHNS, CDR2 SASEGT. The CDR3 has 13 amino acids. The CDR3 loop is CASSGDTRGGYTF. The CDR3 nucleotides are TGTGCCAGCAGCGGGGACACCCGAGGGGGCTACACCTTC.

This rearrangement joins TRBV29-1 to TRBJ2-2; 8 bases line up with TRBD1. The germline gives CDR1 SQVTM, CDR2 ANQGSEA. The CDR3 is 14 residues long. Trimming at V came to 6 bases and at J to 3 bases, leaving 6 bases not matched to a gene. The CDR3 DNA reads as TGCAGCGTAGCAGGGGGCCGGTACACCGGGGAGCTGTTTTTT. As protein: CSVAGGRYTGELFF.

The J gene is TRBJ1-5, the V gene TRBV6-1; TRBD1 is a possible D gene (6 bases). Germline V gives CDR1 MNHNS, CDR2 SASEGT. The CDR3 length is 17 residues. Between the trimmed V and J ends, which lost 2 bases and 7 bases, there was a span of 21 bases. In DNA form, the CDR3 reads TGTGCCAGCAGTGAACAGGGGCCCTTTCTCGTCGACCAGCCCCAGCATTTT. As protein: CASSEQGPFLVDQPQHF.

The gene calls are TRBV2 and TRBJ1-5, with D tentatively TRBD1 (6 bases). Trimming took off 8 bases at V and 0 bases at J, with 14 bases between the two ends. CDR1 SNHLY and CDR2 FYNNEI come from the germline V gene. This CDR3 contains 15 residues. CDR3 sequence: CASSPTGISNQPQHF. Written as DNA, the CDR3 is TGTGCCAGCTCACCGACAGGAATTAGCAATCAGCCCCAGCATTTT.

This clone has more than one count but fewer than ten. The rearrangement links TRBV5-1 to TRBJ2-5, with TRBD1 identical over 8 bases. The CDR3 loop spans 15 amino acids. The trim removed 0 bases at V and 5 bases at J, leaving 6 bases unmatched. Germline-derived CDR1 and CDR2 are SGHRS and YFSETQ. The CDR3 here is CASSLATGVGETQYF. The CDR3 bases are TGCGCCAGCAGCTTGGCGACAGGGGTCGGTGAGACCCAGTACTTC.

V usage is TRBV9 and J usage is TRBJ2-5; D call uncertain. Trimming cost V 5 bases and J 1 base, with 9 bases left between them. This CDR3 has 13 residues. The V gene's germline CDR1 is SGDLS and CDR2 YYNGEE. The CDR3 DNA reads TGTGCCAGCAGGGGCGGCAGCCAAGAGACCCAGTACTTC. Translating it yields CASRGGSQETQYF.

J is TRBJ1-1 and V is TRBV4-1; tentatively, D is TRBD1 (6 bases). Germline V gives CDR1 MGHRA, CDR2 YSYEKL. V was pared by 5 bases and J by 1 base, with 8 bases between. This CDR3 spans 13 amino acids. The CDR3 loop reads CASSTTGNTEAFF. In nucleotides, the CDR3 is TGCGCCAGCAGCACGACAGGGAACACTGAAGCTTTCTTT.

The chain employs TRBV5-1 and TRBJ1-6; no reliable D call. The CDR3 runs to 15 residues. Trimming removed 9 bases from V and 9 bases from J, with 22 bases in between. Germline V CDR1 and CDR2: SGHRS, YFSETQ. In DNA, the CDR3 is TGCGCCACCACTACCACCCCTGGAAGTGGTTCACCCCTCCACTTT. This gives the protein CATTTTPGSGSPLHF. Using reference TRBV5-1 and TRBJ1-6 for the parts outside the CDR3, the full variable domain is KAGVTQTPRYLIKTRGQQVTLSCSPISGHRSVSWYQQTPGQGLQFLFEYFSETQRNKGNFPGRFSGRQFSNSRSEMNVSTLELGDSALYLCATTTTPGSGSPLHFGNGTRLTVT.

J is TRBJ2-2 and V is TRBV5-4; D possibly matches TRBD1 or TRBD2 (6 bases each). CDR1 is SGHNT and CDR2 is YYREEE in the germline V gene (reference sequence). The CDR3 has 16 residues. V dropped 0 bases and J dropped 7 bases, with 16 bases sitting between them. This CDR3 is CASSLAGDVSGGELFF. The CDR3 bases are TGTGCCAGCAGCTTGGCAGGGGACGTTAGCGGCGGGGAGCTGTTTTTT.

The chain carries TRBV18 and TRBJ1-4; D is unclear. CDR1 and CDR2 from the germline V gene are KGHSH and LQKENI. CDR3 length: 14 residues. V lost 6 bases to trimming and J lost 3 bases, with 11 bases between them. CDR3 in DNA: TGTGCCAGCTCCCCCGAGACGGCTAATGAAAAACTGTTTTTT. Protein sequence: CASSPETANEKLFF.

The CDR3 nucleotides are TGTGCCAGCAGAAGCGGGACAGGTAGCTCCTATAATTCACCCCTCCACTTT. It is translated as CASRSGTGSSYNSPLHF. The chain employs TRBV27 and TRBJ1-6; 8 bases match TRBD1. The V gene's germline CDR1 is MNHEY and CDR2 SMNVEV (reference sequence). This CDR3 is built from 17 residues. Germline trimming cut 6 bases from V and 0 bases from J; bases unmatched to any gene: 7.